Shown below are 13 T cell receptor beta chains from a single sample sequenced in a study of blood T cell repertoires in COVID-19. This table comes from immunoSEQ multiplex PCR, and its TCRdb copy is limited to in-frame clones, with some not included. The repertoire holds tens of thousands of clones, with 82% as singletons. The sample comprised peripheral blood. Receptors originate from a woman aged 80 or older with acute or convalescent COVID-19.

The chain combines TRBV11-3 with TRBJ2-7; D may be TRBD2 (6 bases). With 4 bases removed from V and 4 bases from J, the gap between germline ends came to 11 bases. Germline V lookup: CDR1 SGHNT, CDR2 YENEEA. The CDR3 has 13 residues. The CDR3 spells CASSSDGGYEQYF. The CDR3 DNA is TGTGCCAGCAGCTCCGACGGGGGATACGAGCAGTACTTC. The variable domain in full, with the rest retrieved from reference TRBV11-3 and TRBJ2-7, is EAGVVQSPRYKIIEKKQPVAFWCNPISGHNTLYWYLQNLGQGPELLIRYENEEAVDDSQLPKDRFSAERLKGVDSTLKIQPAELGDSAVYLCASSSDGGYEQYFGPGTRLTVT.

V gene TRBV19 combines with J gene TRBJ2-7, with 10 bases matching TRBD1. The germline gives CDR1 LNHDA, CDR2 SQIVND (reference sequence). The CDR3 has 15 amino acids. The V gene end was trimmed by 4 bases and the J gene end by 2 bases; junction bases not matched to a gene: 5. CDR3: CASSKDRGLTYEQYF. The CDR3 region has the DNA TGTGCCAGTAGTAAAGACAGGGGGCTCACCTACGAGCAGTACTTC. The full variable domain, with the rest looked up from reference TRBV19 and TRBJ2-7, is DGGITQSPKYLFRKEGQNVTLSCEQNLNHDAMYWYRQDPGQGLRLIYYSQIVNDFQKGDIAEGYSVSREKKESFPLTVTSAQKNPTAFYLCASSKDRGLTYEQYFGPGTRLTVT.

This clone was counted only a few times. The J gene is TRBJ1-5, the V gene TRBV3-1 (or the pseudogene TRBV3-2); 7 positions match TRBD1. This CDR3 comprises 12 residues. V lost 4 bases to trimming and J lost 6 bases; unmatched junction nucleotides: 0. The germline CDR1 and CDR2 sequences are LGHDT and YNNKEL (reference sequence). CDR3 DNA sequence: TGTGCCAGCAGCCGGACAGGTCAGCCCCAGCATTTT. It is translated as CASSRTGQPQHF.

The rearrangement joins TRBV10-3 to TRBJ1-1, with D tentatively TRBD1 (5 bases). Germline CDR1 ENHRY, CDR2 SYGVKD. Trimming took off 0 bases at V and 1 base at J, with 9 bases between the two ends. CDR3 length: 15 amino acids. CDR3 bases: TGTGCCATCAGTGAGTCGGGGCGGAAGAACACTGAAGCTTTCTTT. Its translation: CAISESGRKNTEAFF.

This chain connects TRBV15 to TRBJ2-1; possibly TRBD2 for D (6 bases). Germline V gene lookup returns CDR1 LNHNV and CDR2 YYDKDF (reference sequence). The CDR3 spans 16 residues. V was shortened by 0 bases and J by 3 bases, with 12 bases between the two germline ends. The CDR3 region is CATSRDREIGYNEQFF. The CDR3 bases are TGTGCCACCAGCAGAGATCGGGAGATTGGCTACAATGAGCAGTTCTTC.

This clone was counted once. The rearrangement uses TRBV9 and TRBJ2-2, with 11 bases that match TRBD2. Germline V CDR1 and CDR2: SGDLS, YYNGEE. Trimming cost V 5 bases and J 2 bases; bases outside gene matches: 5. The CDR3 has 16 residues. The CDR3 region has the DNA TGTGCCAGCAGTGAGACTAGCGGGATCAACACCGGGGAGCTGTTTTTT. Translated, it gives CASSETSGINTGELFF.

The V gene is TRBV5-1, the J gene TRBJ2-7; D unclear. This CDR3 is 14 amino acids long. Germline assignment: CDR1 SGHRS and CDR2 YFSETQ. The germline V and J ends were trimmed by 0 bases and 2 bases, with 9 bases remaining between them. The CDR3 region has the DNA TGCGCCAGCAGCTTGGAAGCAGGCACCTACGAGCAGTACTTC. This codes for CASSLEAGTYEQYF.

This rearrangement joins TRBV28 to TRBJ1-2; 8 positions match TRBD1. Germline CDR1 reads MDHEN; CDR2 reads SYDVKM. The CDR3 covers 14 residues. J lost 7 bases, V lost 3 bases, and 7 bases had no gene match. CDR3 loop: CASSFSQGAGGYTF. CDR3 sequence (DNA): TGTGCCAGCAGTTTCTCCCAGGGGGCAGGTGGCTACACCTTC.

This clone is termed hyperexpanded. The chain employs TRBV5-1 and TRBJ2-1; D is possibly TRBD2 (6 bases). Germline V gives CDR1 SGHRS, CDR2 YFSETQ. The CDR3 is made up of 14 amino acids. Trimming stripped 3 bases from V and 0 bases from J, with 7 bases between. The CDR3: CASSSGLSYNEQFF. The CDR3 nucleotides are TGCGCCAGCAGCTCGGGACTCTCCTACAATGAGCAGTTCTTC.

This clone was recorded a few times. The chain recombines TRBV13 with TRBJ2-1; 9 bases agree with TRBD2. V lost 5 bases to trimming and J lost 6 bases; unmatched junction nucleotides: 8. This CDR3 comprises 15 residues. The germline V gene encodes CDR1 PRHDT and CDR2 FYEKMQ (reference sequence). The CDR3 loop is CASSPNSGSSNEQFF. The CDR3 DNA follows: TGTGCCAGCAGCCCAAATAGCGGGAGTAGCAATGAGCAGTTCTTC.

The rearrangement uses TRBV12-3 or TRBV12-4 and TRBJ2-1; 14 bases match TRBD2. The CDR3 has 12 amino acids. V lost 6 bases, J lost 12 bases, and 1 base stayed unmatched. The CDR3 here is CASRGLAGGQFF. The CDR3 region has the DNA TGTGCCAGCAGAGGACTAGCGGGAGGGCAGTTCTTC.

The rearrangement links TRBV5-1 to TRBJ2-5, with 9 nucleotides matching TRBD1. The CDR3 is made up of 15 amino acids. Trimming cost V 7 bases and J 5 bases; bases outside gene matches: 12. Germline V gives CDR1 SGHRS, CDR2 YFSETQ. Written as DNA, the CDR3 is TGCGCCAGCGGACTTAGCACAGGGGGCGGTGAGACCCAGTACTTC. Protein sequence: CASGLSTGGGETQYF.

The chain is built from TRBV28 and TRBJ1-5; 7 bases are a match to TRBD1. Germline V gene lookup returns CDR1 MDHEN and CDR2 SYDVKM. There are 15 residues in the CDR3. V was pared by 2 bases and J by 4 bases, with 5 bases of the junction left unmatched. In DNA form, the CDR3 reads TGTGCCAGCAGTTTAAGGGACAGAGCAAATCAGCCCCAGCATTTT. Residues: CASSLRDRANQPQHF.